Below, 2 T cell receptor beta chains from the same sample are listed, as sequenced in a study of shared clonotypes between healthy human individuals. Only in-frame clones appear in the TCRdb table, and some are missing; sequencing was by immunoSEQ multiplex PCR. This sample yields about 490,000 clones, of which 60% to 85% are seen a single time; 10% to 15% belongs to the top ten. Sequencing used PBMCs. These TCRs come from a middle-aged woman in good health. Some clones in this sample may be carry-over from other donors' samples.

The CDR3 coding sequence is TGTGTCAGAAGCCCAGAGGACAGGGCGAACACTGAAGCTTTCTTT. Translating it yields CVRSPEDRANTEAFF. This chain uses TRBV7-5 with TRBJ1-1; TRBD1, the table's D call, lacks a check against the DNA. TRBV7-5 is assigned pseudogene status. The length of the CDR3 is 15 residues.

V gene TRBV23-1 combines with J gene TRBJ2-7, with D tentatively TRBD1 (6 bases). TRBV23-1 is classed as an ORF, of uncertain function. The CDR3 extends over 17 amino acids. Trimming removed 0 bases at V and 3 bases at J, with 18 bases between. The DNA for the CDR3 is TGCGCCAGCAGTCAATCGGAGGACAGCCACAGCAACTACGAGCAGTACTTC. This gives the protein CASSQSEDSHSNYEQYF.